Listed here are 18 T cell receptor beta chains from one sample, sequenced in a study of T cell responses to AZD1222 COVID-19 vaccine. Generated by immunoSEQ multiplex PCR, the TCRdb table keeps only in-frame clones and is missing some. In the table there are fewer than 180,000 clones, more than 90% of which are singletons. Here the sequenced sample was peripheral blood, taken 28 days after the second AZD1222 dose. The source is an adult who received the AZD1222 COVID-19 vaccine.

This clone was recorded only once. The rearrangement links TRBV30 to TRBJ1-2; 8 bases agree with TRBD1. Germline V gene sequence: CDR1 GTSNPN, CDR2 SVGIG (reference sequence). With 4 bases clipped from V and 7 bases from J, the junction kept 8 bases outside the gene matches. This CDR3 is 13 amino acids long. The CDR3 here is CAWTLDRAVGYTF. CDR3 coding DNA: TGTGCCTGGACATTGGACAGGGCGGTTGGCTACACCTTC. The full variable domain, with the rest looked up from reference TRBV30 and TRBJ1-2, is SQTIHQWPATLVQPVGSPLSLECTVEGTSNPNLYWYRQAAGRGLQLLFYSVGIGQISSEVPQNLSASRPQDRQFILSSKKLLLSDSGFYLCAWTLDRAVGYTFGSGTRLTVV.

This clone was seen a single time. The chain joins TRBV28 to TRBJ1-2, with D perhaps matching TRBD1 (5 bases). Trimming took off 1 base at V and 11 bases at J, with 14 bases between the two ends. Germline assignment: CDR1 MDHEN and CDR2 SYDVKM. The CDR3 runs to 13 residues. CDR3 in amino acids: CASSLFAGWGYTF. The CDR3 DNA reads as TGTGCCAGCAGTTTATTTGCAGGGTGGGGGTACACCTTC.

This rearrangement joins TRBV28 to TRBJ2-7; D possibly uses TRBD1 or TRBD2 (6 bases each). Germline CDR1 MDHEN, CDR2 SYDVKM. The CDR3 runs 13 residues. Trimming removed 5 bases from V and 3 bases from J, with 11 bases in between. This CDR3 reads CASSAGQDYEQYF. Here the CDR3 DNA reads TGTGCCAGCAGTGCGGGACAAGACTACGAGCAGTACTTC.

This chain uses TRBV25-1 with TRBJ2-2, with 10 bases that match TRBD1. The CDR3 has 15 residues. Germline values: CDR1 MGHDK, CDR2 SYGVNS. Germline trimming cut 6 bases from V and 6 bases from J; bases unmatched to any gene: 7. DNA for the CDR3: TGTGCCAGCAGGGAAACCGGACAGGGGGCCGGGGAGCTGTTTTTT. It codes for CASRETGQGAGELFF.

The chain joins TRBV9 to TRBJ1-3; D is unresolved. Germline V CDR1 and CDR2: SGDLS, YYNGEE. This CDR3 is 15 amino acids long. V was clipped by 1 base and J by 0 bases, with 8 bases between them. Here the CDR3 reads CASSVTAGSGNTIYF. DNA of the CDR3: TGTGCCAGCAGCGTAACAGCCGGCTCTGGAAACACCATATATTTT. Full variable domain (rest looked up from reference TRBV9 and TRBJ1-3): DSGVTQTPKHLITATGQRVTLRCSPRSGDLSVYWYQQSLDQGLQFLIQYYNGEERAKGNILERFSAQQFPDLHSELNLSSLELGDSALYFCASSVTAGSGNTIYFGEGSWLTVV.

The chain links TRBV19 to TRBJ2-1; TRBD2 aligns across 12 bases. Germline CDR1 is LNHDA and CDR2 is SQIVND (reference sequence). With 5 bases clipped from V and 4 bases from J, the junction kept 9 bases outside the gene matches. CDR3 length equals 17 residues. Written as DNA, the CDR3 is TGTGCCAGTAGTCTAGCGGGAGGGCCCATGAATTACAATGAGCAGTTCTTC. This gives the protein CASSLAGGPMNYNEQFF.

The rearrangement uses TRBV7-9 and TRBJ2-1, with TRBD2 matching 9 bases. J lost 4 bases, V lost 5 bases, and 12 bases had no gene match. Per germline, CDR1 SEHNR and CDR2 FQNEAQ (reference sequence). The CDR3 contains 17 residues. The CDR3 sequence: CASSAMGLSGSYNEQFF. CDR3 bases: TGTGCCAGCAGCGCAATGGGTCTTAGCGGGAGTTACAATGAGCAGTTCTTC.

The rearrangement joins TRBV4-3 to TRBJ2-1, with TRBD1 matching 9 bases. Germline V gene lookup returns CDR1 LGHNA and CDR2 YSLEER. There are 14 residues in the CDR3. V lost 2 bases, J lost 9 bases, and 5 bases stayed unmatched. The CDR3 sequence is CASSQIQGAPEQFF. Written as DNA, the CDR3 is TGCGCCAGCAGCCAAATACAGGGGGCACCTGAGCAGTTCTTC.

In this sample, this clone turned up once. J is TRBJ2-7 and V is TRBV10-3; 10 positions match TRBD2. The CDR3 loop spans 13 amino acids. V was clipped by 8 bases and J by 7 bases; unmatched bases: 8. Germline values: CDR1 ENHRY, CDR2 SYGVKD. The CDR3 DNA sequence: TGTGCCATCGGCCTAGCGGGAGTTGGGGAGCAGTACTTC. Translated: CAIGLAGVGEQYF.

The J gene is TRBJ1-6, the V gene TRBV30; D unresolved. The CDR3 is made up of 16 amino acids. Germline CDR1 is GTSNPN and CDR2 is SVGIG (reference sequence). Trimming removed 2 bases at V and 10 bases at J, with 21 bases between. The CDR3 spells CAWSYDGPTRGSPLHF. CDR3 sequence (DNA): TGTGCCTGGAGTTACGACGGACCCACAAGAGGGTCACCCCTCCACTTT. Combining the CDR3 with reference TRBV30 and TRBJ1-6 gives the whole variable domain SQTIHQWPATLVQPVGSPLSLECTVEGTSNPNLYWYRQAAGRGLQLLFYSVGIGQISSEVPQNLSASRPQDRQFILSSKKLLLSDSGFYLCAWSYDGPTRGSPLHFGNGTRLTVT.

The rearrangement links TRBV19 to TRBJ2-1; 10 bases agree with TRBD2. The CDR3 is made up of 14 amino acids. The V gene end was trimmed by 7 bases and the J gene end by 6 bases; junction bases not matched to a gene: 6. Germline CDR1 reads LNHDA; CDR2 reads SQIVND (reference sequence). The CDR3 nucleotides are TGTGCCAGTACTAAGGCTAGCGGGAGCAATGAGCAGTTCTTC. Its protein is CASTKASGSNEQFF.

This rearrangement joins TRBV7-2 to TRBJ1-1; D not certain. Trimming removed 5 bases at V and 4 bases at J, with 14 bases between. The CDR3 loop spans 14 amino acids. Germline V gene sequence: CDR1 SGHTA, CDR2 FQGNSA. CDR3 region: CASSTRGLSTEAFF. The CDR3 region has the DNA TGTGCCAGCAGCACAAGAGGACTTTCCACTGAAGCTTTCTTT.

The chain couples TRBV5-8 to TRBJ2-1, with 8 nucleotides matching TRBD1. Losses at the gene ends were 4 bases for V and 13 bases for J; bases not matched to a gene: 10. CDR1 and CDR2 from the germline V gene are SGHTS and YDEGEE. The CDR3 totals 13 residues. CDR3 sequence: CASSTGQGRIQFF. In DNA form, the CDR3 reads TGTGCCAGCAGCACCGGACAGGGACGGATACAGTTCTTC. Full variable domain (missing parts from reference TRBV5-8 and TRBJ2-1): EAGVTQSPTHLIKTRGQQATLRCSPISGHTSVYWYQQALGLGLQFLLWYDEGEERNRGNFPPRFSGRQFPNYSSELNVNALELEDSALYLCASSTGQGRIQFFGPGTRLTVL.

The rearrangement uses TRBV28 and TRBJ2-7; D is uncertain. The CDR3 runs to 10 residues. V lost 7 bases, J lost 3 bases, and 4 bases lay in between. The germline gives CDR1 MDHEN, CDR2 SYDVKM. The CDR3 sequence: CASMGYEQYF. CDR3 nucleotide sequence: TGTGCCAGCATGGGCTACGAGCAGTACTTC.

The chain couples TRBV5-6 to TRBJ1-1, with D perhaps TRBD1 (5 bases). V was shortened by 3 bases and J by 7 bases, with 10 bases between the two germline ends. From germline, CDR1 is SGHDT and CDR2 YYEEEE. The CDR3 contains 12 residues. In DNA, the CDR3 is TGTGCCAGCAGCTGGGGACGGTTTGAAGCTTTCTTT. The encoded protein is CASSWGRFEAFF.

CDR3 region: CASSTGAVYNEQFF. The CDR3 coding sequence is TGTGCCAGTAGTACGGGGGCGGTGTACAATGAGCAGTTCTTC. The J gene is TRBJ2-1, the V gene TRBV19; possibly TRBD1 or TRBD2 for D (6 bases each). The CDR3 sequence is 14 residues long. The germline V gene encodes CDR1 LNHDA and CDR2 SQIVND (reference sequence). V was shortened by 4 bases and J by 4 bases, with 11 bases between the two germline ends.

The chain combines TRBV24-1 with TRBJ1-1; the match to TRBD1 covers 9 bases. Germline trimming cut 3 bases from V and 6 bases from J; bases unmatched to any gene: 7. Germline CDR1 and CDR2: KGHDR and SFDVKD. The CDR3 contains 15 residues. CDR3: CATSDGTGWEAEAFF. The CDR3 DNA reads as TGTGCCACCAGTGATGGGACAGGGTGGGAGGCTGAAGCTTTCTTT.

The chain is built from TRBV7-2 and TRBJ1-2; possible D gene TRBD1, 6 bases. CDR3 length equals 16 residues. V shed 1 base and J shed 5 bases, with 17 bases lying between them. The germline V gene has CDR1 SGHTA and CDR2 FQGNSA. The DNA of the CDR3 is TGTGCCAGCAGCTTAGACGCGGCAGGGGTTGGATATGGCTACACCTTC. As protein: CASSLDAAGVGYGYTF.